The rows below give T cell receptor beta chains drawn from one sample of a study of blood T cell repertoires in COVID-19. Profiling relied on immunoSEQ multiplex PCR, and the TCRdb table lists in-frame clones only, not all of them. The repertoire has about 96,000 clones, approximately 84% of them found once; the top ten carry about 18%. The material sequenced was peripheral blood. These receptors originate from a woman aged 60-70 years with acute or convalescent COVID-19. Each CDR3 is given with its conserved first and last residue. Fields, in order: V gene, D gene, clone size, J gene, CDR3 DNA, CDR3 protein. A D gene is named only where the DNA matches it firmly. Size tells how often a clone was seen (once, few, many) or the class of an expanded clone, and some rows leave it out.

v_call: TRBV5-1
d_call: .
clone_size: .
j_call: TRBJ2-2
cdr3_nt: TGCGCCAGCAGCATCGAGGTCAAGGCCCTCATATCGAACACCGGGGAGCTGTTTTTT
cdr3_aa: CASSIEVKALISNTGELFF

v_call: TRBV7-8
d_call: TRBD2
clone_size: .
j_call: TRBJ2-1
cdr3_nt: TGTGCCAGCAGGATAGAGTTAGCGGGGGGGTTATACAATGAGCAGTTCTTC
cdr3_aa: CASRIELAGGLYNEQFF

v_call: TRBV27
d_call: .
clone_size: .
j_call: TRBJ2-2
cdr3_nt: TGTGCCAGCGGGCACCCCAACACCGGGGAGCTGTTTTTT
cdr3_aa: CASGHPNTGELFF

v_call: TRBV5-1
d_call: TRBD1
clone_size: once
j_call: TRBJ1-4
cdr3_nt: TGCGCCAGCAGCGTCGGTACCGGGACAGGCCTCGGAAAACTGTTTTTT
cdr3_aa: CASSVGTGTGLGKLFF

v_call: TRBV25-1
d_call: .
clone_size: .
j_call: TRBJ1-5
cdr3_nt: TGTGCCAGCAGTGAATGGGGCGGAAATCAGCCCCAGCATTTT
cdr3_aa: CASSEWGGNQPQHF

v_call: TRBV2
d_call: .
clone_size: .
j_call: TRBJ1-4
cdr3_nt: TGTGCCAGCAGTGGGGAGGTAGGGGAAAAACTGTTTTTT
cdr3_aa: CASSGEVGEKLFF

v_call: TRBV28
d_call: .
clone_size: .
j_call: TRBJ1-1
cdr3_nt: TGTGCCAGCAGTAACCTAGGGGGTCGGACTGAAGCTTTCTTT
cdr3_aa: CASSNLGGRTEAFF

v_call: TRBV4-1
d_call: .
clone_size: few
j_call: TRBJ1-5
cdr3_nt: TGCGCCAGCAGCCCCGGTGGGGAGTATCAGCCCCAGCATTTT
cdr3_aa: CASSPGGEYQPQHF

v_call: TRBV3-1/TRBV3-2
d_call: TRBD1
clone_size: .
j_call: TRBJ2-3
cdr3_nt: TGTGCCAGCAGCCAAAAGGGACAGAGCACAGATACGCAGTATTTT
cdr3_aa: CASSQKGQSTDTQYF

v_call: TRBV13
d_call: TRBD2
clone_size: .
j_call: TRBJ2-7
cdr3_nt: TGTGCCACCAGTCTTTGGGAGGGGACCTACGAGCAGTACTTC
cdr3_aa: CATSLWEGTYEQYF

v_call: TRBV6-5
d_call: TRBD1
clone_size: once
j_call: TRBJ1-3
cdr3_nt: TGTGCCAGCCTCGACAGGGCTGGAAACACCATATATTTT
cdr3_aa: CASLDRAGNTIYF

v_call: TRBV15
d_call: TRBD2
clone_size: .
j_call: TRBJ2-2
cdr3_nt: TGTGCCACCAGCAGGGGGGGGGTACCGGGACTAGGGCCCGGGGAGCTGTTTTTT
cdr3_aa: CATSRGGVPGLGPGELFF

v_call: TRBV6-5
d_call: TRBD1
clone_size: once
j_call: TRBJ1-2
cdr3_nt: TGTGCCAGCACCGACGGTAGACAGGGAGTCTATGGCTACACCTTC
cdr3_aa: CASTDGRQGVYGYTF

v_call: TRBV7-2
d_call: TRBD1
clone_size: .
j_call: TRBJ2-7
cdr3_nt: TGTGCCAGCAGCGACAGGGGGAAAGGGTACGAGCAGTACTTC
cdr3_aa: CASSDRGKGYEQYF

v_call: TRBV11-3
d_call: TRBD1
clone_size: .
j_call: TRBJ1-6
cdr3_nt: TGTGCCAGCAGCGTAGGGACAGGTATTTCACCCCTCCACTTT
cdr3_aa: CASSVGTGISPLHF

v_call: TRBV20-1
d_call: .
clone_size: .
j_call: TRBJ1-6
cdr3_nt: TGCAGTGCTAGTGGATTAGCAGGGGAAGATTATAGTTCACCCCTCCACTTT
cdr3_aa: CSASGLAGEDYSSPLHF

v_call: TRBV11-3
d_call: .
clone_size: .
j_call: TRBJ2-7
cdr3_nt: TGTGCCAGCAGCTTAGATCCTGGGCAGTCCTACGAGCAGTACTTC
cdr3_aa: CASSLDPGQSYEQYF

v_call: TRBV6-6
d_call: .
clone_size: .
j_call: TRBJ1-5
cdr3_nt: TGTGCCAGCAGTTACTCCCCGGGCAATCAGCCCCAGCATTTT
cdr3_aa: CASSYSPGNQPQHF

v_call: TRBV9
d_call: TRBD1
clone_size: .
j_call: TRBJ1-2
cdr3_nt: TGTGCCAGCAGCTTCCTGACAGGGCCATATGGCTACACCTTC
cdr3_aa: CASSFLTGPYGYTF

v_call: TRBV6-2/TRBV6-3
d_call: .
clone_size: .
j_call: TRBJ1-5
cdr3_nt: TGTGCCAGCAGCCCAGTCACGCGGTCCTCAGAGCCCCAGCATTTT
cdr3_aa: CASSPVTRSSEPQHF

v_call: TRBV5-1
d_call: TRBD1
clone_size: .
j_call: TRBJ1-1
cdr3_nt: TGCGCCAGCAGCTTTTCTACTCGGACAGGGTTAAACACTGAAGCTTTCTTT
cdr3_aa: CASSFSTRTGLNTEAFF

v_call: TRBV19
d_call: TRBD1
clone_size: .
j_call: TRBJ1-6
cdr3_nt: TGTGCCAGTAGTCCAGGGGGGTATTCACCCCTCCACTTT
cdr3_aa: CASSPGGYSPLHF

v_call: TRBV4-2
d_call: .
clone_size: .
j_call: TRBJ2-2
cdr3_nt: TGTGCCAGCAGCCCCCTTGGGCAGGGTGACACCGGGGAGCTGTTTTTT
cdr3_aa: CASSPLGQGDTGELFF

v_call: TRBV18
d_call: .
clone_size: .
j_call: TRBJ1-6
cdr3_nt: TGTGCCAGCTCACCATTACAGGGCGATAATTCACCCCTCCACTTT
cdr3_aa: CASSPLQGDNSPLHF

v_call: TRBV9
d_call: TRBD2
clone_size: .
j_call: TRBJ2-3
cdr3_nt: TGTGCCAGCAGCGTAGCCGGGACTAGGTACACAGATACGCAGTATTTT
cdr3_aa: CASSVAGTRYTDTQYF

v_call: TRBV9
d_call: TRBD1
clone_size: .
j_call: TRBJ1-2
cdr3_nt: TGTGCCAGCAGTGAACAGGGGAGAGGAGACTATGGCTACACCTTC
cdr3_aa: CASSEQGRGDYGYTF

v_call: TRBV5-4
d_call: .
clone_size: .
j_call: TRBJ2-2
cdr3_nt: TGTGCCAGCAGTACGGGGGGCCGGGACACCGGGGAGCTGTTTTTT
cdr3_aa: CASSTGGRDTGELFF

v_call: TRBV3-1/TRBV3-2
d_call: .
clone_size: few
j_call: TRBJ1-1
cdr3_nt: TGTGCCAGCAGCCAATACTCTGGTACTGAAGCTTTCTTT
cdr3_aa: CASSQYSGTEAFF

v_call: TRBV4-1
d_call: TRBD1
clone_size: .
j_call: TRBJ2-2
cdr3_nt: TGCGCCAGCAGACCCCCCGGGACAGCGAACACCGGGGAGCTGTTTTTT
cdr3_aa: CASRPPGTANTGELFF

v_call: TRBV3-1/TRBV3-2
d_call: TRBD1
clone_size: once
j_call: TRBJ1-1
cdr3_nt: TGTGCCAGCAGCCAAGACCAGGGGGCGGCTGAAGCTTTCTTT
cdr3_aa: CASSQDQGAAEAFF

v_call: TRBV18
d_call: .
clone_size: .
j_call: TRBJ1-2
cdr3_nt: TGTGCGTCGGGAGATCGAGCTAACTATGGCTACACCTTC
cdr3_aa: CASGDRANYGYTF

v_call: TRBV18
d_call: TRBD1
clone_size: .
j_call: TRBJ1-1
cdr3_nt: TGTGCCAGCTCATTACAGACAGGGGGCCGAACTGAAGCTTTCTTT
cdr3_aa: CASSLQTGGRTEAFF

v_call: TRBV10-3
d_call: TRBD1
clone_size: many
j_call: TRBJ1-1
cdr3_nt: TGTGCCATCAGTGATGGACAGGGTCCCACTGAAGCTTTCTTT
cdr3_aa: CAISDGQGPTEAFF

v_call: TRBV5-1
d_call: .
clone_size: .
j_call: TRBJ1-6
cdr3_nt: TGCGCCAGCAGCTTGGCGACTGGAGGGGTTAATTCACCCCTCCACTTT
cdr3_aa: CASSLATGGVNSPLHF

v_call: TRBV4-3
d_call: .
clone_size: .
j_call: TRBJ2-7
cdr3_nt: TGCGCCAGCAGCCACCACACGGACAGCGAGCAGTACTTC
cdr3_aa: CASSHHTDSEQYF

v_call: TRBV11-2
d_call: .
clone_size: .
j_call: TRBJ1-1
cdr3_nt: TGTGCCAGCAGCTTAGAACAGAACACTGAAGCTTTCTTT
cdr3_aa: CASSLEQNTEAFF

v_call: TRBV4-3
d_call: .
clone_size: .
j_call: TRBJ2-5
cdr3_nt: TGCGCCAGCAGCCAAGATCTGGTCAAGGAGGAGACCCAGTACTTC
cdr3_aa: CASSQDLVKEETQYF

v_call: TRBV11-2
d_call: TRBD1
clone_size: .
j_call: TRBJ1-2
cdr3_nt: TGTGCCAGCAGCTTCCTTCAGGGGGCCGGCTACACCTTC
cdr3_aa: CASSFLQGAGYTF

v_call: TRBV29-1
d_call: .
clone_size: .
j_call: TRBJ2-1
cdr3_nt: TGCAGCGCCCCCCAGGTTGCTGGATCGCTCCTTTACAATGAGCAGTTCTTC
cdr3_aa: CSAPQVAGSLLYNEQFF

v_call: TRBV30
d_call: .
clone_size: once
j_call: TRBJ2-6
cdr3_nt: TGTGCCTGGAGCGGCTCTGGGGCCAACGTCCTGACTTTC
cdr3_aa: CAWSGSGANVLTF

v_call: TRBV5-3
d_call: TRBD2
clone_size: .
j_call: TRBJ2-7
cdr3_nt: TGTGCCAGAAGCTTAAGCGGGGGGGACTACGAGCAGTACTTC
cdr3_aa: CARSLSGGDYEQYF

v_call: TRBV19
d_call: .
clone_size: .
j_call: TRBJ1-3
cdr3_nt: TGTGCCAGTACCCGGCGGGGGATCGGAAACACCATATATTTT
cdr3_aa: CASTRRGIGNTIYF

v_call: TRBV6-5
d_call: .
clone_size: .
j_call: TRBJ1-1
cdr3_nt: TGTGCCAGCAGTTTCGGGCAGGGGAGAATGAACACTGAAGCTTTCTTT
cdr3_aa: CASSFGQGRMNTEAFF

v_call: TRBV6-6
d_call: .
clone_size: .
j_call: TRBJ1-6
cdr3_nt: TGTGCCAGCAGTTACAGTCGTCAGGGCGGTTCACCCCTCCACTTT
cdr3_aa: CASSYSRQGGSPLHF

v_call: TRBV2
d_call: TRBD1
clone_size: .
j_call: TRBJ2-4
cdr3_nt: TGTGCCAGCAGTCGCCGGACAGGGAGAAACATTCAGTACTTC
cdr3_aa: CASSRRTGRNIQYF

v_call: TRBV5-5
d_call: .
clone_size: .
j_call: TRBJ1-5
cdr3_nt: TGTGCCAGCAGCTGGGGCAGGGAAAAGGGTCAGCCCCAGCATTTT
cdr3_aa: CASSWGREKGQPQHF

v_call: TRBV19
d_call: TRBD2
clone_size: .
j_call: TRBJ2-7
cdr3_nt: TGTGCCAGTAGTATACTCGTAGCGGGGGGCTCCTACGAGCAGTACTTC
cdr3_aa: CASSILVAGGSYEQYF

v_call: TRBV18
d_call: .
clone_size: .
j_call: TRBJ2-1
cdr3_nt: TGTGCCAGCTCCGAGGTGAATGAGCAGTTCTTC
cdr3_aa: CASSEVNEQFF

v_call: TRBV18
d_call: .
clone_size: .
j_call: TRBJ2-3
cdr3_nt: TGTGCCAGCTCAACTACCCCCCCGGGAACAGATACGCAGTATTTT
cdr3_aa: CASSTTPPGTDTQYF

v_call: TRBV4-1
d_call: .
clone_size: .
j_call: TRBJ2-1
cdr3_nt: TGCGCCAGCAGCCAAGATCCCACCGGGATTGTGTTCTTC
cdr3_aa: CASSQDPTGIVFF

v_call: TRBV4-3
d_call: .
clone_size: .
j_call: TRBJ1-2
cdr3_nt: TGCGCCAGCAGCCAAGTAAGCGGATTAGCTAACTATGGCTACACCTTC
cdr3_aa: CASSQVSGLANYGYTF